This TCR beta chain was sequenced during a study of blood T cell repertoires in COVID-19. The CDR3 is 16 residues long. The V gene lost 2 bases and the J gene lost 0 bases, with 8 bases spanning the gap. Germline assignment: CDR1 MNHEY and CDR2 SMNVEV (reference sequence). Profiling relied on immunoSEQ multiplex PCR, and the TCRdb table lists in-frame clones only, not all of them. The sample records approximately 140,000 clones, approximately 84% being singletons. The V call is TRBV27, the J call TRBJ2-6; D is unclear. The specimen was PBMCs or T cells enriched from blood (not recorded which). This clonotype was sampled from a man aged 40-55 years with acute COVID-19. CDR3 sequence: CASSLVPGSGANVLTF. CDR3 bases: TGTGCCAGCAGTTTAGTGCCGGGCTCTGGGGCCAACGTCCTGACTTTC.